This T cell receptor (beta chain) appears in the sequencing data of a study of OX40 agonist ivuxolimab in advanced cancers. Findings and caveats of the study: Expanded clones belonging to CD8+ T cells outnumbered, on average, those of CD4+.

This table comes from immunoSEQ multiplex PCR, and its TCRdb copy is limited to in-frame clones, with some not included. The sample consists of about 98,000 clones, 93% of them appearing once. The CDR3 extends over 17 amino acids. The V segment lost 0 bases and the J segment 4 bases; nucleotides outside the gene matches: 6. Germline V gene data show CDR1 as SGHDN and CDR2 as FVKESK. Points on this clone: Its antigen is undetermined.

The TCR originated in an adult with an advanced solid tumor such as melanoma, head and neck, liver or kidney cancer. The chain has TRBV14 and TRBJ2-1, with TRBD1 matching over 10 bases. Specimen: CD4+ or CD8+ T cells sorted from blood, collected in a trial of the OX40 agonist ivuxolimab. The CDR3 DNA sequence: TGTGCCAGCAGCCAAGATCCAGGACAGGGGGGTTACAATGAGCAGTTCTTC. As protein: CASSQDPGQGGYNEQFF.